The entry below gives a single T cell receptor (beta chain) sequence along with its context. These data come from a study of blood T cell repertoires in COVID-19. Across the study: COVID-19 samples, acute and convalescent, were from the United States, Italy and Spain. The analysed material was cDNA or gDNA that came from T cells, B-cell-depleted T cells, or PBMCs.

Germline V gene data show CDR1 as LNHDA and CDR2 as SQIVND (reference sequence). Trimming at V came to 5 bases and at J to 2 bases, leaving 6 bases not matched to a gene. CDR3 length: 14 amino acids. Per the original methods: Amplification with reference gene primers provided the estimates of nucleated cell counts. Here immunoSEQ multiplex PCR was the method, and the copy in TCRdb shows in-frame clones only, minus some. V and J calls and clone size are given by that table; D and trimming were obtained from the DNA. The profile shows 35,000 to 50,000 clones, 75% to 90% of them singletons. Sequenced sample: peripheral blood. This sequence was found in a woman aged 80 or over with active COVID-19. J is TRBJ2-7 and V is TRBV19; 7 bases line up with TRBD1. CDR3 sequence (DNA): TGTGCCAGTAGTGATTCAGGACAGGCCTACGAGCAGTACTTC. It codes for CASSDSGQAYEQYF.